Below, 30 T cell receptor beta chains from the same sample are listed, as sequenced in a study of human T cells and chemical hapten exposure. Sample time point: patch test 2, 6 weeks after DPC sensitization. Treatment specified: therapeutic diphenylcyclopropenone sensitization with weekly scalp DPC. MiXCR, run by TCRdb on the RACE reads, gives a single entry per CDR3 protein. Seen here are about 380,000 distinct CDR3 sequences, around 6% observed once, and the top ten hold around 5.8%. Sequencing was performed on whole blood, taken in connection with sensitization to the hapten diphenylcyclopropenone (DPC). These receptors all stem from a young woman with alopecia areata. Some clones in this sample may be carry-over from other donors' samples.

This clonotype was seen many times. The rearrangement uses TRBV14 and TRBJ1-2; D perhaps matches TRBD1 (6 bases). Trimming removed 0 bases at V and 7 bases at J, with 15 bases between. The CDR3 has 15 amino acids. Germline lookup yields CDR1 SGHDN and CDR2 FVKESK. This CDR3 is CASSQERSGAFGYTF. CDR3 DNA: TGTGCCAGCAGCCAAGAACGGTCGGGGGCCTTTGGCTACACCTTC. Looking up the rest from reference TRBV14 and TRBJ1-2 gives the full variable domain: EAGVTQFPSHSVIEKGQTVTLRCDPISGHDNLYWYRRVMGKEIKFLLHFVKESKQDESGMPNNRFLAERTGGTYSTLKVQPAELEDSGVYFCASSQERSGAFGYTFGSGTRLTVV.

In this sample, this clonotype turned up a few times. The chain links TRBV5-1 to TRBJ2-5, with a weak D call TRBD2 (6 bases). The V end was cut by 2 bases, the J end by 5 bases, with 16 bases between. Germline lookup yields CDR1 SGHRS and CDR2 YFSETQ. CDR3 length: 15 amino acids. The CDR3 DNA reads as TGCGCCAGCAGCTTATCCCCGGGGGATATTGAGACCCAGTACTTC. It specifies CASSLSPGDIETQYF.

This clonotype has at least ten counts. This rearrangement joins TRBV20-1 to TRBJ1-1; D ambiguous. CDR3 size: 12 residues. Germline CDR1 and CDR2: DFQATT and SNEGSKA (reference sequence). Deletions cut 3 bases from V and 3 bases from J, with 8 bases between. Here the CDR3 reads CSASRDDTEAFF. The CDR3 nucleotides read TGCAGTGCTAGTCGGGATGACACTGAAGCTTTCTTT.

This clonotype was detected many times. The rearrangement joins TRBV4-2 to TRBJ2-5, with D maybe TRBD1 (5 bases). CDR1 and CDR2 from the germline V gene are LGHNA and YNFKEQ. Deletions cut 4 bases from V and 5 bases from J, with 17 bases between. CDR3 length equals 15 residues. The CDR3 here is CASSRGQRGEETQYF. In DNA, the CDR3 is TGTGCCAGCAGCCGCGGACAAAGAGGAGAGGAGACCCAGTACTTC.

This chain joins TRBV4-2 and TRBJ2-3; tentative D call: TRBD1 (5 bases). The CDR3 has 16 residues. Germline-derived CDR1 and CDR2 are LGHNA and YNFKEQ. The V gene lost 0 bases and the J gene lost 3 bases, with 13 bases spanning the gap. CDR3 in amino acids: CASSQEQGMTTDTQYF. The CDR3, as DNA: TGTGCCAGCAGCCAAGAGCAGGGAATGACTACAGATACGCAGTATTTT.

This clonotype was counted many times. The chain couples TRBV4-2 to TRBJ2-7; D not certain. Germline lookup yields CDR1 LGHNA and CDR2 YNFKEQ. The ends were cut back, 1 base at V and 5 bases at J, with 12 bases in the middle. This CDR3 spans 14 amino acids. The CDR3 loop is CASSQVRPPHEQYF. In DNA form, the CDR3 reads TGTGCCAGCAGCCAAGTTCGACCACCTCACGAGCAGTACTTC.

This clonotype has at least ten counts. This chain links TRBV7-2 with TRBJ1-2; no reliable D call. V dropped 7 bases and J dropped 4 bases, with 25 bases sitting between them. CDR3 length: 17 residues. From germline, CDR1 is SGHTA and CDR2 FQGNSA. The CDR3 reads CASTLGGSVPRGYGYTF. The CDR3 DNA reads TGTGCCAGCACCCTAGGTGGATCGGTCCCAAGAGGCTATGGCTACACCTTC.

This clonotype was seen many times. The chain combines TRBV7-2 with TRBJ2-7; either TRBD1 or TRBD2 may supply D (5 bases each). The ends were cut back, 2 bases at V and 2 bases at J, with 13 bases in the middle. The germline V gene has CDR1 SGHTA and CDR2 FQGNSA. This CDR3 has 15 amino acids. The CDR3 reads CASSLSGTGPYEQYF. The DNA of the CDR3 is TGTGCCAGCAGCTTAAGTGGGACCGGGCCCTACGAGCAGTACTTC. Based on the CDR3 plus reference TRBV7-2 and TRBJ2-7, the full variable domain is GAGVSQSPSNKVTEKGKDVELRCDPISGHTALYWYRQSLGQGLEFLIYFQGNSAPDKSGLPSDRFSAERTGGSVSTLTIQRTQQEDSAVYLCASSLSGTGPYEQYFGPGTRLTVT.

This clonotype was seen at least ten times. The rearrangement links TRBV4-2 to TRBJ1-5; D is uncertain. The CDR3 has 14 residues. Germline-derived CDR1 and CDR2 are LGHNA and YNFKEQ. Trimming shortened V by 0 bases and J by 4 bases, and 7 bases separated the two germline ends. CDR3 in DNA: TGTGCCAGCAGCCAAGAAGTGAAAAATCAGCCCCAGCATTTT. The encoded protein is CASSQEVKNQPQHF.

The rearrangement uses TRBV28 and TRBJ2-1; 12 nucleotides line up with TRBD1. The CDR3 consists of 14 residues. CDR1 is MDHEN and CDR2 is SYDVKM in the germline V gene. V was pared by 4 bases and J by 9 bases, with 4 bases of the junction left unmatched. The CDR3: CASSSGTGGGEQFF. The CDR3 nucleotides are TGTGCCAGCAGTTCCGGGACAGGGGGCGGTGAGCAGTTCTTC.

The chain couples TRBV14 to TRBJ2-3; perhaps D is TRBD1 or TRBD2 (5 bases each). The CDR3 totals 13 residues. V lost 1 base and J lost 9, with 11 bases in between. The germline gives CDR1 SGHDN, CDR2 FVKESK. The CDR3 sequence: CASSQVSEGTQYF. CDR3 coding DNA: TGTGCCAGCAGCCAAGTTTCTGAGGGGACGCAGTATTTT.

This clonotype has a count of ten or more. CDR3 sequence reads: CASSQDVQRGADTQYF. The DNA for the CDR3 is TGCGCCAGCAGCCAAGATGTACAGCGGGGGGCGGATACGCAGTATTTT. The chain has TRBV4-3 and TRBJ2-3; 9 bases line up with TRBD2. This CDR3 has 16 amino acids. The V gene end was trimmed by 0 bases and the J gene end by 6 bases; junction bases not matched to a gene: 7. CDR1 is LGHNA, CDR2 YSLEER, per germline.

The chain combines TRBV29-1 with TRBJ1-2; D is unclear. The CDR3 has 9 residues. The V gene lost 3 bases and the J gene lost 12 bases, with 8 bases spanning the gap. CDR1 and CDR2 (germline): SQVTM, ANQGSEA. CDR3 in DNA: TGCAGCGTTGAGGAGTCCGACACCTTC. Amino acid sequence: CSVEESDTF. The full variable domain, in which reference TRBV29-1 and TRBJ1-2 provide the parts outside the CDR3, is SAVISQKPSRDICQRGTSLTIQCQVDSQVTMMFWYRQQPGQSLTLIATANQGSEATYESGFVIDKFPISRPNLTFSTLTVSNMSPEDSSIYLCSVEESDTFGSGTRLTVV.

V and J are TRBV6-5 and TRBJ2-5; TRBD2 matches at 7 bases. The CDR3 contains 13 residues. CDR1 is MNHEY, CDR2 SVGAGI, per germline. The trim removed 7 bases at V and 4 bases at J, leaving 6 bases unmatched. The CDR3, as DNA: TGTGCCAGCATCGACGGGGGGACAGAGACCCAGTACTTC. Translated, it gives CASIDGGTETQYF.

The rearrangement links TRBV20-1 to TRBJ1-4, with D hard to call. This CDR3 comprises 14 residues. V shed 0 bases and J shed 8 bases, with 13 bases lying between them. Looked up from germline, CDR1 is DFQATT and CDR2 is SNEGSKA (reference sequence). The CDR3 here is CSARDRRFQEKLFF. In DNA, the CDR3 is TGCAGTGCTAGAGATAGACGGTTTCAAGAAAAACTGTTTTTT.

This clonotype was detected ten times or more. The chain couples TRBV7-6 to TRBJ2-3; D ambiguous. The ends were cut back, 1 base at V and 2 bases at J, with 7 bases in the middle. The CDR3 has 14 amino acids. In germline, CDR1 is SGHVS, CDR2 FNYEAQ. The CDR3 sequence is CASSLVANTDTQYF. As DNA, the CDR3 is TGTGCCAGCAGCTTAGTAGCCAACACAGATACGCAGTATTTT.

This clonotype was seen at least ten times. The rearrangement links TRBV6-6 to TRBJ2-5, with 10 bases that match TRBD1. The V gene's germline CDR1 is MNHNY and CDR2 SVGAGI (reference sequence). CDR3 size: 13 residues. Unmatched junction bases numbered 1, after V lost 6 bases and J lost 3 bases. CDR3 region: CASSGTGEETQYF. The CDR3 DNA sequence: TGTGCCAGCAGCGGGACAGGGGAAGAGACCCAGTACTTC.

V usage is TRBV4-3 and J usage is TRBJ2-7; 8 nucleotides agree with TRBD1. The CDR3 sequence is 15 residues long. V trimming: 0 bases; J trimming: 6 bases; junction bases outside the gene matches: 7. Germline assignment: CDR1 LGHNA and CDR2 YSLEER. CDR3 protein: CASSQEGRGRGEQYF. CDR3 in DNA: TGCGCCAGCAGCCAAGAGGGCAGGGGGCGGGGCGAGCAGTACTTC.

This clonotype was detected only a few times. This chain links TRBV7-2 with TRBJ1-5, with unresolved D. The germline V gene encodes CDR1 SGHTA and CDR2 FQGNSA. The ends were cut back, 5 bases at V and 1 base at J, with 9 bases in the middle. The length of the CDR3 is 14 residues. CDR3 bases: TGTGCCAGCAGCCCGAGGGCGAGCAATCAGCCCCAGCATTTT. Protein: CASSPRASNQPQHF.

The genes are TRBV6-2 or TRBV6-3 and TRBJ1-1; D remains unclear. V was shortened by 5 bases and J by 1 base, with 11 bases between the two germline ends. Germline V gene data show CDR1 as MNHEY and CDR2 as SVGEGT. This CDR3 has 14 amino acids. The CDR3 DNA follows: TGTGCCAGCAGTACCAGCAGACAGAACACTGAAGCTTTCTTT. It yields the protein CASSTSRQNTEAFF.

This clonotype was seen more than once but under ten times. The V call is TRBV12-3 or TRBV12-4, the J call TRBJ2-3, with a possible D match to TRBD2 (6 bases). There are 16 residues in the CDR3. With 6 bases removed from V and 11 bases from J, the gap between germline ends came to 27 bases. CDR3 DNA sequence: TGTGCCAGCAGGCCTAACGCGGGACTCCTACCTCCAAAGCAGTATTTT. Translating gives CASRPNAGLLPPKQYF.

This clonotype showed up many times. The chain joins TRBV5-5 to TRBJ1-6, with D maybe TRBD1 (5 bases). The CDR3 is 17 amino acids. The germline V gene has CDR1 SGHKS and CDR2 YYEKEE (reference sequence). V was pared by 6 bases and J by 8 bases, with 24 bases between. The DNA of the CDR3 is TGTGCCAGCACCATTCTAGGGACGGGGCTGGGGGATTCACCCCTCCACTTT. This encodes CASTILGTGLGDSPLHF.

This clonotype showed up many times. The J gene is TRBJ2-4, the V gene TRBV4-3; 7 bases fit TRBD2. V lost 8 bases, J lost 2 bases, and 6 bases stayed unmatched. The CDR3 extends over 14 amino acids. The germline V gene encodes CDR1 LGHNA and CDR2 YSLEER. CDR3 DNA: TGCGCCAGCTCGGGGGGTGAGACCAAAAACATTCAGTACTTC. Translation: CASSGGETKNIQYF.

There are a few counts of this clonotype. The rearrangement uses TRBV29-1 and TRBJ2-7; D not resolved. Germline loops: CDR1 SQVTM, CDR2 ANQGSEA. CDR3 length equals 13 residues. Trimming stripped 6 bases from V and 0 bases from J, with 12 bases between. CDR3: CSVGSYYSYEQYF. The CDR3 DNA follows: TGCAGCGTGGGCAGTTATTACTCCTACGAGCAGTACTTC.

CDR3 nucleotide sequence: TGTGCCAGCAGCTCCGGACAGGGGGACATTCAGTACTTC. Translation: CASSSGQGDIQYF. This chain joins TRBV28 and TRBJ2-4, with 10 bases identical to TRBD1. Germline CDR1 and CDR2: MDHEN and SYDVKM. The V gene end was trimmed by 6 bases and the J gene end by 8 bases; junction bases not matched to a gene: 4. This CDR3 contains 13 residues. Looking up the rest from reference TRBV28 and TRBJ2-4 gives the full variable domain: DVKVTQSSRYLVKRTGEKVFLECVQDMDHENMFWYRQDPGLGLRLIYFSYDVKMKEKGDIPEGYSVSREKKERFSLILESASTNQTSMYLCASSSGQGDIQYFGAGTRLSVL.

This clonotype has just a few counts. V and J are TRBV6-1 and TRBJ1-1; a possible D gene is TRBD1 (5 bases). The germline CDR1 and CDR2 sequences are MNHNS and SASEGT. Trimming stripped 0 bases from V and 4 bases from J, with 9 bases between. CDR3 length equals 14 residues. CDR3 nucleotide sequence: TGTGCCAGCAGTGAAGCGAGCGGGGCCACTGAAGCTTTCTTT. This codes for CASSEASGATEAFF.

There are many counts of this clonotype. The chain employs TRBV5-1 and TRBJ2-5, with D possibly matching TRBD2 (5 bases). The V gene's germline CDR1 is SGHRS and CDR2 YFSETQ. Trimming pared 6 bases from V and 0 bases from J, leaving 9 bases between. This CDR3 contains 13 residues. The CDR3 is CASNPGDQETQYF. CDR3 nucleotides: TGCGCCAGCAACCCCGGGGACCAAGAGACCCAGTACTTC.

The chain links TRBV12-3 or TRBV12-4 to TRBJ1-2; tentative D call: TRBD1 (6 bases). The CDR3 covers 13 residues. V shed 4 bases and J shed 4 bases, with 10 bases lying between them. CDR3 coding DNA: TGTGCCAGCAGTTCCGGGACACCCTATGGCTACACCTTC. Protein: CASSSGTPYGYTF.

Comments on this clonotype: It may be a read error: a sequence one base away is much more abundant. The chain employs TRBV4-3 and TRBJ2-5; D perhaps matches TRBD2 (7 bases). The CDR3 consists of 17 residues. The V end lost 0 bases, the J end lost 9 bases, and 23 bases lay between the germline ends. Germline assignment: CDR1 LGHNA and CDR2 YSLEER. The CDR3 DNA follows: TGCGCCAGCAGCCAAGAGTGGACAGCGGGGTCTGGTGAGTCCCAGTACTTC. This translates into CASSQEWTAGSGESQYF.

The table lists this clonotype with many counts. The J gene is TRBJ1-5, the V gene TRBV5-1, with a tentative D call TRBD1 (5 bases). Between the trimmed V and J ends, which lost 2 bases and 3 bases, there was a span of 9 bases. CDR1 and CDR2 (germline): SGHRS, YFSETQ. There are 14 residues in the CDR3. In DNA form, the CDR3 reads TGCGCCAGCAGCTTAGGACACCCCAATCAGCCCCAGCATTTT. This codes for CASSLGHPNQPQHF.